Listed below are T cell receptor beta chains from one sample, sequenced in a study of PD-1 blockade in mismatch repair-deficient tumors. The data were produced by immunoSEQ multiplex PCR, yet TCRdb's version contains in-frame clones alone and is incomplete. The sample lists about 110,000 clones, over 60% occurring once. The source material was peripheral blood, sampled about 60 weeks after starting pembrolizumab. These receptors originate from an adult with mismatch repair-deficient cancer. Both conserved end residues are part of each CDR3. D genes are given only for firm matches. For some rows the clone size is stated as once, few or many, or as a class when expanded; others skip it.

>TRBD2|TRBV2|TRBJ2-1|-
TGTGCCAGCAGTGGCCAAAGGACTAGCGGGAAGGGTGAGCAGTTCTTC
CASSGQRTSGKGEQFF
>-|TRBV9|TRBJ2-7|few
TGTGCCAGCAGCGCGACTACAAGCTCCTACGAGCAGTACTTC
CASSATTSSYEQYF
>-|TRBV19|TRBJ2-6|-
TGTGCCAGTAGTTACAGCTCTGGGGCCAACGTCCTGACTTTC
CASSYSSGANVLTF
>-|TRBV7-9|TRBJ1-1|-
TGTGCCAGCAGCCACGAGGGACGAGGGACTGAAGCTTTCTTT
CASSHEGRGTEAFF
>-|TRBV7-2|TRBJ2-2|-
TGTGCCAGCAGCTTTCGCAGGGACACCGGGGAGCTGTTTTTT
CASSFRRDTGELFF
>-|TRBV4-3|TRBJ1-1|-
TGCGCCAGCAGCCCGATAGTCGGGGTAGGGGGTGAAGCTTTCTTT
CASSPIVGVGGEAFF
>TRBD1|TRBV18|TRBJ1-5|-
TGTGCCAGCTCACTGACAGGGTTCAATCAGCCCCAGCATTTT
CASSLTGFNQPQHF
>-|TRBV10-3|TRBJ1-2|-
TGTGCCATCCGATCACTTACGGCCGTCGGACCGAGACCTTCCTATGGCTACACCTTC
CAIRSLTAVGPRPSYGYTF
>-|TRBV19|TRBJ2-5|-
TGTGCCAGTAGTATAGGGACACAAGAGACCCAGTACTTC
CASSIGTQETQYF
>-|TRBV5-6|TRBJ2-3|once
TGTGCCAGCAGCGTTCCACAGGGAACCCCCACAGATACGCAGTATTTT
CASSVPQGTPTDTQYF
>-|TRBV30|TRBJ2-5|-
TGTGCCTGGAGTGTAAGCCAGCTTCAAGAGACCCAGTACTTC
CAWSVSQLQETQYF
>TRBD1|TRBV29-1|TRBJ1-5|-
TGCAGCGTACGTACCCAGGGGGTGGGCCATCAGCCCCAGCATTTT
CSVRTQGVGHQPQHF
>-|TRBV9|TRBJ1-1|-
TGTGCCAGCAGCTCCTCAACAGGGAGCACTGAAGCTTTCTTT
CASSSSTGSTEAFF
>-|TRBV12-5|TRBJ2-1|-
TGTGCTAGTGCCAGGAGGGGGGTCAATGAGCAGTTCTTC
CASARRGVNEQFF
>TRBD2|TRBV10-3|TRBJ2-7|-
TGTGCCATCAGTGATCTTAGCGGGAGTGCCTACGAGCAGTACTTC
CAISDLSGSAYEQYF
>-|TRBV7-9|TRBJ1-2|few
TGTGCCAGCAGCTTCGGGACGGCCTATGGCTACACCTTC
CASSFGTAYGYTF
>-|TRBV29-1|TRBJ2-1|-
TGCAGCGTTGTGTTATCGGTGGGGTACAATGAGCAGTTCTTC
CSVVLSVGYNEQFF
>TRBD2|TRBV18|TRBJ2-2|-
TGTGCCAGCTCTATCACGGCGGGGGACCCCGGGGAGCTGTTTTTT
CASSITAGDPGELFF
>-|TRBV19|TRBJ1-5|-
TGTGCCAGTATTGTATCAACCCGAGGTCATCAGCCCCAGCATTTT
CASIVSTRGHQPQHF
>-|TRBV7-9|TRBJ2-5|once
TGTGCCAGCAGCTTATCCACGTCGGATTCCCAAGAGACCCAGTACTTC
CASSLSTSDSQETQYF
>-|TRBV1|TRBJ1-1|-
TGCACCAGCAGCACTCGGAAAGGGGGGGGCTATGGGCTCGTTACCGAAGCTTTCTTT
CTSSTRKGGGYGLVTEAFF
>-|TRBV10-3|TRBJ1-3|-
TGTGCCATCAGGAAACAGGGTGCGGGTGGAAACACCATATATTTT
CAIRKQGAGGNTIYF
>TRBD1|TRBV6-1|TRBJ2-2|once
TGTGCCAGCAGTGAAAGTTACAGGGGGAACACCGGGGAGCTGTTTTTT
CASSESYRGNTGELFF